The 18 T cell receptor beta chains below all came from one sample that was sequenced in a study of T-cell reconstitution after alpha-beta-depleted transplantation in children. Preparation of the TCRbeta library used unique molecular identifiers. Each CDR3 protein gets one entry after TCRdb re-called the PCR reads with MiXCR. The repertoire holds 55,000 to 90,000 distinct CDR3 sequences, with 4.9% as singletons. The starting material was PBMCs, mostly from graft donor cells, obtained 180 days after TCRalphabeta/CD19-depleted stem cell transplant. The source of these receptors is a boy under two years old who had a stem cell transplant for acute myeloid leukemia, so the T cells may come from the graft donor.

This clonotype was seen at least ten times. The genes are TRBV10-3 and TRBJ2-1; D not resolved. Germline V gives CDR1 ENHRY, CDR2 SYGVKD. V was clipped by 4 bases and J by 4 bases, with 11 bases between them. The CDR3 spans 14 residues. The CDR3 DNA follows: TGTGCCATCAGTGCTCTTCCCCCGTACAATGAGCAGTTCTTC. Translated, it gives CAISALPPYNEQFF.

This clonotype has at least ten counts. The J gene is TRBJ2-3, the V gene TRBV4-1; 10 bases agree with TRBD1. Germline CDR1 and CDR2: MGHRA and YSYEKL. The CDR3 is 19 amino acids. V trimming: 0 bases; J trimming: 1 base; junction bases outside the gene matches: 10. CDR3 in amino acids: CASSQDRSDRGRGTDTQYF. CDR3 in DNA: TGCGCCAGCAGCCAAGATAGGAGCGACAGGGGGCGAGGCACAGATACGCAGTATTTT.

In its sample, this clonotype was seen many times. V gene TRBV5-1 combines with J gene TRBJ2-3; TRBD2 matches at 12 bases. Germline V gene sequence: CDR1 SGHRS, CDR2 YFSETQ. The CDR3 totals 15 residues. Trimming took 4 bases from V and 3 from J; bases not matched to a gene: 3. The CDR3 loop reads CASSLGLAGTDTQYF. The CDR3 DNA sequence: TGCGCCAGCAGCCTCGGACTAGCGGGGACAGATACGCAGTATTTT.

This clonotype was seen ten or more times. This chain links TRBV7-2 with TRBJ2-1, with D unresolved. The CDR3 runs to 14 residues. V dropped 1 base and J dropped 6 bases, with 10 bases sitting between them. The germline gives CDR1 SGHTA, CDR2 FQGNSA. As DNA, the CDR3 is TGTGCCAGCAGCTTAGTCCTTCCTGGCAATGAGCAGTTCTTC. Protein product: CASSLVLPGNEQFF.

The table lists this clonotype with a few counts. The chain recombines TRBV5-4 with TRBJ2-1; D gene uncertain. V was pared by 4 bases and J by 2 bases, with 7 bases between. This CDR3 spans 13 amino acids. Germline V gene lookup returns CDR1 SGHNT and CDR2 YYREEE (reference sequence). The CDR3 region has the DNA TGTGCCAGCAGCCCGGAGCCCTACAATGAGCAGTTCTTC. It specifies CASSPEPYNEQFF.

The sample holds many counts of this clonotype. This chain uses TRBV29-1 with TRBJ2-3; 8 bases match TRBD2. The trim removed 6 bases at V and 0 bases at J, leaving 8 bases unmatched. From germline, CDR1 is SQVTM and CDR2 ANQGSEA. CDR3 size: 15 residues. This CDR3 reads CSVGGAVASTDTQYF. The CDR3 bases are TGCAGCGTCGGGGGGGCGGTTGCTAGCACAGATACGCAGTATTTT.

This clonotype was counted ten times or more. CDR3 sequence (DNA): TGTGCCAGCAGCTTAGACAGGGGGGGGGAGACCCAGTACTTC. Protein product: CASSLDRGGETQYF. The rearrangement links TRBV5-4 to TRBJ2-5, with 9 bases identical to TRBD1. The V gene's germline CDR1 is SGHNT and CDR2 YYREEE (reference sequence). The junction had 4 bases not matched to a gene; V was cut back by 2 bases and J by 5 bases. The CDR3 covers 14 residues.

This clonotype has at least ten counts. This sequence joins TRBV20-1 and TRBJ2-6; TRBD2 agrees at 9 bases. Trimming at V came to 4 bases and at J to 0 bases, leaving 16 bases not matched to a gene. Germline values: CDR1 DFQATT, CDR2 SNEGSKA (reference sequence). The CDR3 has 20 amino acids. CDR3 amino acids: CSATSLRSGGPHSGANVLTF. In DNA form, the CDR3 reads TGCAGTGCTACTTCACTGCGTAGCGGGGGACCTCACTCTGGGGCCAACGTCCTGACTTTC.

This clonotype was found many times. This chain joins TRBV10-3 and TRBJ2-5; D uncertain. The CDR3 has 11 residues. With 11 bases removed from V and 3 bases from J, the gap between germline ends came to 10 bases. In germline, CDR1 is ENHRY, CDR2 SYGVKD. In nucleotides, the CDR3 is TGTGCCTCGAGAGGAGAAGAGACCCAGTACTTC. Its protein product is CASRGEETQYF.

This clonotype was counted ten times or more. The chain links TRBV20-1 to TRBJ1-2, with 10 nucleotides matching TRBD1. J lost 9 bases, V lost 6 bases, and 7 bases had no gene match. Germline CDR1 is DFQATT and CDR2 is SNEGSKA (reference sequence). The CDR3 loop spans 12 amino acids. This chain's CDR3 is CSAWGQGRSYTF. The DNA for the CDR3 is TGCAGTGCCTGGGGACAGGGGAGGAGCTACACCTTC.

This clonotype occurred many times. The V gene is TRBV5-1, the J gene TRBJ2-5; TRBD1 aligns across 8 bases. CDR3 length equals 16 residues. In germline, CDR1 is SGHRS, CDR2 YFSETQ. J lost 4 bases, V lost 0 bases, and 8 bases had no gene match. CDR3 sequence reads: CASSLAARGRGETQYF. CDR3 nucleotides: TGCGCCAGCAGCTTGGCCGCCAGGGGGCGGGGAGAGACCCAGTACTTC.

This clonotype was picked up many times. The chain joins TRBV20-1 to TRBJ1-3; D gene uncertain. CDR3 length equals 12 residues. V lost 5 bases to trimming and J lost 2 bases, with 7 bases between them. Per the germline V gene, CDR1 is DFQATT and CDR2 is SNEGSKA (reference sequence). CDR3 residues: CSAWQTGNTIYF. CDR3 sequence (DNA): TGCAGTGCTTGGCAAACTGGAAACACCATATATTTT.

This clonotype has at least ten counts. J is TRBJ2-5 and V is TRBV20-1; a possible D gene is TRBD1 (6 bases). V lost 6 bases and J lost 5, with 16 bases in between. Germline V lookup: CDR1 DFQATT, CDR2 SNEGSKA (reference sequence). CDR3 size: 13 residues. Here the CDR3 DNA reads TGCAGTGCCGACCCGACAGGCCTGGAGACCCAGTACTTC. Protein sequence: CSADPTGLETQYF.

This clonotype was detected ten times or more. The CDR3 DNA follows: TGTGCCAGCAGTCCAACATCGTTCGGCAATCAGCCCCAGCATTTT. Protein product: CASSPTSFGNQPQHF. V usage is TRBV12-3 or TRBV12-4 and J usage is TRBJ1-5; no clear D. CDR3 length: 15 residues. Trimming left V 5 bases short and J 2 bases short, with 13 bases between.

This clonotype has a count of ten or more. The chain uses TRBV18 and TRBJ1-4, with D hard to call. V lost 6 bases to trimming and J lost 8 bases, with 13 bases between them. The germline gives CDR1 KGHSH, CDR2 LQKENI. The CDR3 runs 13 residues. CDR3 sequence: CASSIPGEEKLFF. The CDR3 nucleotides read TGTGCCAGCTCTATACCAGGCGAGGAAAAACTGTTTTTT.

This clonotype was detected many times. V usage is TRBV11-3 and J usage is TRBJ2-7, with D unresolved. Trimming removed 3 bases from V and 6 bases from J, with 6 bases in between. The CDR3 has 11 amino acids. CDR1 is SGHNT and CDR2 is YENEEA in the germline V gene. The CDR3: CASSFIGEQYF. The CDR3 DNA reads as TGTGCCAGCAGCTTTATTGGCGAGCAGTACTTC.

This clonotype was observed many times. The CDR3 bases are TGTGCCAGCAGTGACGACAGGGGGCGAGAGACCCAGTACTTC. This translates into CASSDDRGRETQYF. The rearrangement links TRBV25-1 to TRBJ2-5, with 10 bases fitting TRBD1. The ends lost 3 bases at V and 4 bases at J; junction bases unmatched: 2. There are 14 residues in the CDR3. Germline lookup yields CDR1 MGHDK and CDR2 SYGVNS.

This clonotype was detected ten times or more. The gene calls are TRBV29-1 and TRBJ2-1; D is perhaps TRBD2 (7 bases). The CDR3 contains 16 residues. The germline gives CDR1 SQVTM, CDR2 ANQGSEA. The V end was cut by 1 base, the J end by 0 bases, with 13 bases between. Written as DNA, the CDR3 is TGCAGCGTTGAAGTTGGCCGGGGGGCCTCCTACAATGAGCAGTTCTTC. Translated: CSVEVGRGASYNEQFF.